These 13 T cell receptor beta chains were all obtained from the same sample, sequenced in a study of T-cell reconstitution after alpha-beta-depleted transplantation in children (dated by TCRdb to the mid-2010s). Library preparation used PCR. Sequencer: Illumina HiSeq 2500. Molecular barcoding was employed in the preparation of TCR libraries, with unique molecular identifiers being used to normalize TCRbeta repertoire quantification. The public reads were reanalyzed by TCRdb: fastp trimming at Q25, MiXCR alignment, in-frame beta chains only. Here each entry gathers all rows of one CDR3 protein and keeps the most common genes and DNA. Present in this sample are about 610,000 distinct CDR3 sequences, roughly a tenth of which were seen just once. The top ten clones comprise about 4.3% of the sample. The specimen comprised PBMCs from the stem cell graft donor, sampled from the stem cell graft. These receptors were collected from a human donor who donated a stem cell graft to a child with acute myeloid leukemia.

This chain uses TRBV5-1 with TRBJ2-7; either TRBD1 or TRBD2 may fit D (5 bases each). CDR3 size: 15 residues. The V and J ends lost 2 bases and 4 bases respectively, with 16 bases between them. Germline CDR1 is SGHRS and CDR2 is YFSETQ. The CDR3 nucleotides are TGCGCCAGCAGCTTCACCGGGACCGAACTATACGAGCAGTACTTC. This sequence encodes CASSFTGTELYEQYF.

The V gene is TRBV28, the J gene TRBJ2-7, with D maybe TRBD2 (6 bases). Germline CDR1 is MDHEN and CDR2 is SYDVKM. V was trimmed by 2 bases and J by 6 bases, leaving 11 bases between them. The CDR3 has 13 residues. The CDR3 is CASSLGGRSEQYF. The CDR3 region has the DNA TGTGCCAGCAGTTTAGGAGGGAGAAGCGAGCAGTACTTC.

This clonotype appeared many times. J is TRBJ2-1 and V is TRBV29-1; TRBD1 might be the D (5 bases). CDR1 SQVTM and CDR2 ANQGSEA come from the germline V gene. Between the trimmed V and J ends, which lost 6 bases and 9 bases, there was a span of 18 bases. The CDR3 extends over 13 amino acids. CDR3 amino acids: CSVQITGSGEQFF. The CDR3 DNA reads TGCAGCGTCCAAATCACAGGCTCTGGTGAGCAGTTCTTC.

The genes are TRBV5-6 and TRBJ1-1, with D unclear. Germline CDR1 and CDR2: SGHDT and YYEEEE. Trimming removed 3 bases from V and 10 bases from J, with 16 bases in between. There are 13 residues in the CDR3. Here the CDR3 DNA reads TGTGCCAGCAGCTCCCTTTCAACCCCGAGAGCTTTCTTT. Translated: CASSSLSTPRAFF.

Written as DNA, the CDR3 is TGTGCCAGCAGCTTGGGGGCGGGAGGCCGTCAGCCCCAGCATTTT. Translating it yields CASSLGAGGRQPQHF. The chain couples TRBV7-2 to TRBJ1-5; a weak D match, TRBD1 (6 bases). The germline V gene has CDR1 SGHTA and CDR2 FQGNSA. The CDR3 covers 15 residues. V lost 3 bases to trimming and J lost 6 bases, with 15 bases between them.

The V call is TRBV18, the J call TRBJ2-7; D possibly uses TRBD1 or TRBD2 (5 bases each). V gave up 0 bases and J gave up 6 bases, with 12 bases separating them. The CDR3 totals 14 residues. Germline assignment: CDR1 KGHSH and CDR2 LQKENI. CDR3 DNA: TGTGCCAGCTCACCACCAGGGTCGGGGCGCGAGCAGTACTTC. Protein: CASSPPGSGREQYF. The whole variable domain, remainder taken from reference TRBV18 and TRBJ2-7, is NAGVMQNPRHLVRRRGQEARLRCSPMKGHSHVYWYRQLPEEGLKFMVYLQKENIIDESGMPKERFSAEFPKEGPSILRIQQVVRGDSAAYFCASSPPGSGREQYFGPGTRLTVT.

This clonotype was seen ten or more times. The chain joins TRBV28 to TRBJ2-7; the match to TRBD1 covers 8 bases. The J segment lost 3 bases and the V segment lost 4 bases, leaving 8 bases of the junction unmatched. The CDR3 is 15 amino acids. CDR1 and CDR2 (germline): MDHEN, SYDVKM. CDR3: CASSSPDRANYEQYF. The CDR3, as DNA: TGTGCCAGCAGTTCTCCGGACAGGGCGAACTACGAGCAGTACTTC. The full variable domain, its missing parts supplied by reference TRBV28 and TRBJ2-7, is DVKVTQSSRYLVKRTGEKVFLECVQDMDHENMFWYRQDPGLGLRLIYFSYDVKMKEKGDIPEGYSVSREKKERFSLILESASTNQTSMYLCASSSPDRANYEQYFGPGTRLTVT.

This clonotype occurred a few times. The rearrangement joins TRBV19 to TRBJ2-7; 8 nucleotides line up with TRBD1. Unmatched junction bases numbered 4, after V lost 9 bases and J lost 3 bases. Germline V CDR1 and CDR2: LNHDA, SQIVND (reference sequence). The CDR3 has 12 residues. CDR3 nucleotides: TGTGCCAGCGCTGACAGGGGCTACGAGCAGTACTTC. It codes for CASADRGYEQYF.

This clonotype was seen many times. The rearrangement links TRBV6-1 to TRBJ2-7; D is possibly TRBD1 (5 bases). The CDR3 sequence is 18 residues long. Trimming removed 5 bases at V and 0 bases at J, with 23 bases between. The germline V gene encodes CDR1 MNHNS and CDR2 SASEGT. For the CDR3, the DNA is TGTGCCAGCAGTAACACTTCCTACAGGAGCGCTAGCTCCTACGAGCAGTACTTC. Protein sequence: CASSNTSYRSASSYEQYF.

This chain connects TRBV6-5 to TRBJ2-7, with D possibly TRBD1 on 6 matching bases. CDR1 and CDR2 from the germline V gene are MNHEY and SVGAGI. Trimming removed 3 bases from V and 5 bases from J, with 11 bases in between. This CDR3 has 13 residues. CDR3 in amino acids: CASSYHTGNEQYF. Written as DNA, the CDR3 is TGTGCCAGCAGTTATCACACAGGGAACGAGCAGTACTTC.

This clonotype showed up just a few times. This chain connects TRBV25-1 to TRBJ1-1; 9 bases map to TRBD1. This CDR3 is 16 amino acids long. Germline V gene lookup returns CDR1 MGHDK and CDR2 SYGVNS. Unmatched junction bases numbered 4, after V lost 2 bases and J lost 0 bases. CDR3 in DNA: TGTGCCAGCAGTGAAGACAGGGGGGGGATGAACACTGAAGCTTTCTTT. It is translated as CASSEDRGGMNTEAFF.

This clonotype was seen only a few times. The chain is built from TRBV3-1 and TRBJ1-4; tentatively, D is TRBD1 (6 bases). The germline V gene has CDR1 LGHDT and CDR2 YNNKEL (reference sequence). CDR3 length: 15 residues. V lost 4 bases and J lost 0, with 9 bases in between. The CDR3 sequence is CASSRRGSTNEKLFF. The CDR3 region has the DNA TGTGCCAGCAGCCGCAGGGGTTCAACTAATGAAAAACTGTTTTTT.

This clonotype came up a few times. This rearrangement joins TRBV6-6 to TRBJ2-7, with D possibly being TRBD1 or TRBD2 (6 bases each). This CDR3 is 13 amino acids long. Trimming took off 2 bases at V and 5 bases at J, with 10 bases between the two ends. CDR1 MNHNY and CDR2 SVGAGI come from the germline V gene (reference sequence). CDR3 amino acids: CASSYGGPNEQYF. CDR3 coding DNA: TGTGCCAGCAGTTACGGGGGGCCGAACGAGCAGTACTTC.